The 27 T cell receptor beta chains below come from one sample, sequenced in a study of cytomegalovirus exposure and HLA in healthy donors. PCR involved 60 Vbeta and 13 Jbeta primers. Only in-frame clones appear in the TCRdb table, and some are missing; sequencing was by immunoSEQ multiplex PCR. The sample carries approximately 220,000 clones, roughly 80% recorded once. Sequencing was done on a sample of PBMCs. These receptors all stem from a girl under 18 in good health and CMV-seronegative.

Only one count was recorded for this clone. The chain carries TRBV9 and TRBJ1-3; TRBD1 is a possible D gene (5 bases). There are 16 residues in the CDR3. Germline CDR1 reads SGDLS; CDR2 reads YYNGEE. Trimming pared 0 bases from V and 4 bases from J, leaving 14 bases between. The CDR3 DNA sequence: TGTGCCAGCAGCGTAGCTATTTCGGGACTCGGAAACACCATATATTTT. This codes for CASSVAISGLGNTIYF. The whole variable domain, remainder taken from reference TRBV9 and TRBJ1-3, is DSGVTQTPKHLITATGQRVTLRCSPRSGDLSVYWYQQSLDQGLQFLIQYYNGEERAKGNILERFSAQQFPDLHSELNLSSLELGDSALYFCASSVAISGLGNTIYFGEGSWLTVV.

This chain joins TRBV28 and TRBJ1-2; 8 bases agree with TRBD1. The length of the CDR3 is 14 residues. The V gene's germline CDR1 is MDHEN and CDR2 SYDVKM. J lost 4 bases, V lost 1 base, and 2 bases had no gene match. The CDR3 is CASSLFGTGYGYTF. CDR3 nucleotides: TGTGCCAGCAGTTTATTTGGGACAGGCTATGGCTACACCTTC.

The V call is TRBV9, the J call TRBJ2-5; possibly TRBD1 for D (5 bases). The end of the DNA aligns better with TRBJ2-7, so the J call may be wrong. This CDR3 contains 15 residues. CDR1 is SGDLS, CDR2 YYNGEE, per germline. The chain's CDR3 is CASSVGTTSSYEQYF. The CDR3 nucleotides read TGTGCCAGCAGCGTAGGGACAACCAGCTCCTACGAGCAGTACTTC.

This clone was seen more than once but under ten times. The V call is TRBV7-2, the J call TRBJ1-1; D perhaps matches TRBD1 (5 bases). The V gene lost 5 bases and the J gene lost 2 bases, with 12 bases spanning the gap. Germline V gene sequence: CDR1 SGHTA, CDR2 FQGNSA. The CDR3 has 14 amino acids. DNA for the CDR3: TGTGCCAGCAGCCTATCGGGGGTTAACACTGAAGCTTTCTTT. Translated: CASSLSGVNTEAFF. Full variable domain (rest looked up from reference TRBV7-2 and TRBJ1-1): GAGVSQSPSNKVTEKGKDVELRCDPISGHTALYWYRQSLGQGLEFLIYFQGNSAPDKSGLPSDRFSAERTGGSVSTLTIQRTQQEDSAVYLCASSLSGVNTEAFFGQGTRLTVV.

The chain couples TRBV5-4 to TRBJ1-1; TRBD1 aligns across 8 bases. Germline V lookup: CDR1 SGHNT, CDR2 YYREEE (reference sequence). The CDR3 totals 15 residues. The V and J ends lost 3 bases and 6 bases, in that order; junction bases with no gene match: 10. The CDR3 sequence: CASSWGTGGTAEAFF. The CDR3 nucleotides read TGTGCCAGCAGCTGGGGGACAGGAGGAACAGCTGAAGCTTTCTTT. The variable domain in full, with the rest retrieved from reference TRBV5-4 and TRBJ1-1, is ETGVTQSPTHLIKTRGQQVTLRCSSQSGHNTVSWYQQALGQGPQFIFQYYREEENGRGNFPPRFSGLQFPNYSSELNVNALELDDSALYLCASSWGTGGTAEAFFGQGTRLTVV.

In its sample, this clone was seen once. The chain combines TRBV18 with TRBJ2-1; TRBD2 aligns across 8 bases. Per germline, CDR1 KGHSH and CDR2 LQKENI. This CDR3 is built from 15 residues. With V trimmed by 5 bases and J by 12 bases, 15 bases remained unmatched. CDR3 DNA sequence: TGTGCCAGCTCAAGTCGCCAGCGGGGGCAAGGTGGGCAGTTCTTC. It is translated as CASSSRQRGQGGQFF.

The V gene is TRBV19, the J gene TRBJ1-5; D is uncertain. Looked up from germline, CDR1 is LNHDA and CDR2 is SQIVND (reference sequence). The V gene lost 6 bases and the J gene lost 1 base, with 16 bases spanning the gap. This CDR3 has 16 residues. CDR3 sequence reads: CASRKSGRESNQPQHF. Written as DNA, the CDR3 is TGTGCCAGTAGGAAGTCGGGGAGGGAAAGCAATCAGCCCCAGCATTTT.

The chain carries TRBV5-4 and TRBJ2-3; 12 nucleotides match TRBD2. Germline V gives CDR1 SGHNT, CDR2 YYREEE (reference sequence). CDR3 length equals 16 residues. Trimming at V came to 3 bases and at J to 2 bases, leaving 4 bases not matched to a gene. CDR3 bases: TGTGCCAGCAGCTCGACTAGCGGGGGCCCCACAGATACGCAGTATTTT. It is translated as CASSSTSGGPTDTQYF.

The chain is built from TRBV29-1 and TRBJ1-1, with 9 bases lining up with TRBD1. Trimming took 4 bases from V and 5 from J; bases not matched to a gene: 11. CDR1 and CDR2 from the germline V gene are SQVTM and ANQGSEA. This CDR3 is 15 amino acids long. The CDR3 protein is CSVGEQGASGTEAFF. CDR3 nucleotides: TGCAGCGTTGGGGAACAGGGGGCTAGTGGGACTGAAGCTTTCTTT.

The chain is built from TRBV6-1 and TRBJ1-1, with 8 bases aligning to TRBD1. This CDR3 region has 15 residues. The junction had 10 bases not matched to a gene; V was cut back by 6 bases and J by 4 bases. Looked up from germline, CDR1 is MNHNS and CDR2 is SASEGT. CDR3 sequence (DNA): TGTGCCAGCAGCCTATTACAGGGGGGCGGCACTGAAGCTTTCTTT. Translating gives CASSLLQGGGTEAFF.

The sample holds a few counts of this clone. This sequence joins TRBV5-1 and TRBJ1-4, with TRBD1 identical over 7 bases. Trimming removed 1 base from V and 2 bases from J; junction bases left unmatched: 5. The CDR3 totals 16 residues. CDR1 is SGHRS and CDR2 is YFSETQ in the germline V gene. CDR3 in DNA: TGCGCCAGCAGCTTGATGATACAGGGGACTAATGAAAAACTGTTTTTT. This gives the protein CASSLMIQGTNEKLFF.

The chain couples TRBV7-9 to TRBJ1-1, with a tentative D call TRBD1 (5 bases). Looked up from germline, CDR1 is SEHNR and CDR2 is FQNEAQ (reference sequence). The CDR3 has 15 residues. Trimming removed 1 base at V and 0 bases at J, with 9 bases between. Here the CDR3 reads CASSLGGGMNTEAFF. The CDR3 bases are TGTGCCAGCAGCTTAGGGGGGGGGATGAACACTGAAGCTTTCTTT.

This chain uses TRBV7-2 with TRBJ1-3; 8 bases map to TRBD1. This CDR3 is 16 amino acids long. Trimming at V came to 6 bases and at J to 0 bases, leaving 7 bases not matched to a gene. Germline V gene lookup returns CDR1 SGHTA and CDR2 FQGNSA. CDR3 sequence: CASSSDRGGSGNTIYF. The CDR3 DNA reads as TGTGCCAGCAGTTCAGACAGGGGAGGCTCTGGAAACACCATATATTTT. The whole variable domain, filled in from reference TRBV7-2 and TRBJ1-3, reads GAGVSQSPSNKVTEKGKDVELRCDPISGHTALYWYRQSLGQGLEFLIYFQGNSAPDKSGLPSDRFSAERTGGSVSTLTIQRTQQEDSAVYLCASSSDRGGSGNTIYFGEGSWLTVV.

The CDR3 here is CASSEVLPGLAGDWGEQFF. Here the CDR3 DNA reads TGTGCCAGCAGTGAAGTCCTCCCCGGACTAGCGGGAGATTGGGGAGAGCAGTTCTTC. The chain uses TRBV6-1 and TRBJ2-1; 13 bases align to TRBD2. CDR3 size: 19 residues. CDR1 is MNHNS, CDR2 SASEGT, per germline. V was pared by 1 base and J by 10 bases, with 16 bases of the junction left unmatched.

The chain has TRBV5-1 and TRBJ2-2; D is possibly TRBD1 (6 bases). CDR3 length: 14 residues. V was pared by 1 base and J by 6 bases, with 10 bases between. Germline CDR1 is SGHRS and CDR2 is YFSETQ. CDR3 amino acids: CASSLRAGAGELFF. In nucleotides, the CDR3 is TGCGCCAGCAGCTTGCGGGCAGGGGCCGGGGAGCTGTTTTTT. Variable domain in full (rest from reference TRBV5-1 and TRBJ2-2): KAGVTQTPRYLIKTRGQQVTLSCSPISGHRSVSWYQQTPGQGLQFLFEYFSETQRNKGNFPGRFSGRQFSNSRSEMNVSTLELGDSALYLCASSLRAGAGELFFGEGSRLTVL.

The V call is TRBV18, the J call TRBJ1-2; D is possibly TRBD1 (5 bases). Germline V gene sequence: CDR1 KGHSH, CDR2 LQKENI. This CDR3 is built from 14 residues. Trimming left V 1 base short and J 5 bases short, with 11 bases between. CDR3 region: CASSPLPGFYGYTF. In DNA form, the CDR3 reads TGTGCCAGCTCACCACTTCCAGGGTTTTATGGCTACACCTTC.

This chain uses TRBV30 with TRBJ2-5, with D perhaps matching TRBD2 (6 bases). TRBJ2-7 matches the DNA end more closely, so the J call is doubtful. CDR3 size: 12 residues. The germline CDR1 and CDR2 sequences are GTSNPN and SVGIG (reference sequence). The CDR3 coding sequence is TGTGCCTGGAGTGGGAGGGGTTACGAGCAGTACTTC. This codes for CAWSGRGYEQYF.

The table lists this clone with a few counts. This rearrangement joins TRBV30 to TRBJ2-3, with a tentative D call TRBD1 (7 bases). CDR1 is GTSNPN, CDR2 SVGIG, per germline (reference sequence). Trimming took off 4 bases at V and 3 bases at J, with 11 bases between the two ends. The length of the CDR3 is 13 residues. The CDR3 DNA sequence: TGTGCCTGGACAGGGGGGTGGACAGATACGCAGTATTTT. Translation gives CAWTGGWTDTQYF.

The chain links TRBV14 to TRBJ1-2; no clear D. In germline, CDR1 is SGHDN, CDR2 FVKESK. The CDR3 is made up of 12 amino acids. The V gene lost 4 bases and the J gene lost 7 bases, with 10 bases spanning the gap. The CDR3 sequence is CASSLHEGGYTF. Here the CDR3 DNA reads TGTGCCAGCAGCCTCCATGAGGGTGGCTACACCTTC.

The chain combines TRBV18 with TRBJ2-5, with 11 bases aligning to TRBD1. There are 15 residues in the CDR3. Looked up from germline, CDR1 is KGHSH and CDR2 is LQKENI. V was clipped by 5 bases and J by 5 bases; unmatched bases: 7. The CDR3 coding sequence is TGTGCCAGCTCAGCCCGGGACAGGGGGAGTGAGACCCAGTACTTC. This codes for CASSARDRGSETQYF.

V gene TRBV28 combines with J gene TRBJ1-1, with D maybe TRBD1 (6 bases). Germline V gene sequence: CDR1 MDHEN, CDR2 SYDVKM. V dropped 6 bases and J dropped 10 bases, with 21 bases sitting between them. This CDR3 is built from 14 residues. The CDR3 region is CASSLISPQGLAFF. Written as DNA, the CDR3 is TGTGCCAGCAGCCTCATCTCCCCTCAGGGGTTAGCTTTCTTT.

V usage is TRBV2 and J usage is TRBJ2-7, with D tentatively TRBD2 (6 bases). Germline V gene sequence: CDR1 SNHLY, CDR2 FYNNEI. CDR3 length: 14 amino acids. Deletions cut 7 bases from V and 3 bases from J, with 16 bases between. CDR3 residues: CASTARTTIYEQYF. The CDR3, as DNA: TGTGCCAGCACAGCGCGGACTACAATCTACGAGCAGTACTTC.

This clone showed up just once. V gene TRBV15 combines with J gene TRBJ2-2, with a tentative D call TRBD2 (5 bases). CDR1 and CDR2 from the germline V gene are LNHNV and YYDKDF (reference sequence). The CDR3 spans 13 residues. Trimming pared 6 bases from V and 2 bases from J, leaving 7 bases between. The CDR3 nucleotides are TGTGCCACCAGTACGGGAAACACCGGGGAGCTGTTTTTT. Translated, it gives CATSTGNTGELFF. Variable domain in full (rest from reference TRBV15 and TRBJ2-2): DAMVIQNPRYQVTQFGKPVTLSCSQTLNHNVMYWYQQKSSQAPKLLFHYYDKDFNNEADTPDNFQSRRPNTSFCFLDIRSPGLGDTAMYLCATSTGNTGELFFGEGSRLTVL.

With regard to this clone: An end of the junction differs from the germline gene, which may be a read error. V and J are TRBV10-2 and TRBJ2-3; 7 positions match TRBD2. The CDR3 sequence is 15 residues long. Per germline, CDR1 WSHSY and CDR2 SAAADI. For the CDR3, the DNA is TGCGCCAGCACTGAGATAGCGGGCCCGAAAGATACGCAGTATTTT. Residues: CASTEIAGPKDTQYF.

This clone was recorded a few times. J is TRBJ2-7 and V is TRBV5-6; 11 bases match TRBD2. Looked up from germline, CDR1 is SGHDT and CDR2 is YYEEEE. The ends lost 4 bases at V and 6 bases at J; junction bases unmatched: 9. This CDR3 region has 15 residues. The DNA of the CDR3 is TGTGCCAGCAGCCCGGTAGCGGGAGGGCGGACCGAGCAGTACTTC. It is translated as CASSPVAGGRTEQYF.

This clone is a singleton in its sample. CDR3: CASSLGTALMNTQYF. In DNA, the CDR3 is TGTGCCAGCAGCTTAGGGACAGCGCTTATGAATACGCAGTATTTT. This sequence joins TRBV7-8 and TRBJ2-3; D is possibly TRBD1 (6 bases). Germline V lookup: CDR1 SGHVS, CDR2 FQNEAQ. CDR3 length: 15 residues. V shed 1 base and J shed 7 bases, with 15 bases lying between them.

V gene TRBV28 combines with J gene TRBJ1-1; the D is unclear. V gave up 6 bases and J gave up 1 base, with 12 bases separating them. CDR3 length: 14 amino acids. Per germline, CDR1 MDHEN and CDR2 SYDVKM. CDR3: CASRDGSKNTEAFF. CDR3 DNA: TGTGCCAGCAGAGACGGGTCAAAGAACACTGAAGCTTTCTTT.